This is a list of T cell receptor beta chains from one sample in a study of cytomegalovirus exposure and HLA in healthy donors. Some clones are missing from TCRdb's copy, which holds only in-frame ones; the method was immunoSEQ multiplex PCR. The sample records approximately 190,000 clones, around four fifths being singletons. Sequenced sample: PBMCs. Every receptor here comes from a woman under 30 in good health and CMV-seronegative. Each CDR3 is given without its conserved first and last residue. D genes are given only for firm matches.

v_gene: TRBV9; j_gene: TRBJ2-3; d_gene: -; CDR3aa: ASSLGLPDTQY
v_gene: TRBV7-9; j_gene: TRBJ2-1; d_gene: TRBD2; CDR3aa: ASSLTSGRRSYNEQF
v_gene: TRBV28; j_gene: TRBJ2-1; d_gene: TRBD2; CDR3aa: ASSLASGFGDNEQF
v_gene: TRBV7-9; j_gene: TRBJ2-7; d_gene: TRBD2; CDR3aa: ASSWGLAGFYEQY
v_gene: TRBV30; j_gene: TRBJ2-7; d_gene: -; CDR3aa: AWSEGSGEQY
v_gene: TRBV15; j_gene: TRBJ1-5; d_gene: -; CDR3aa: ATSGGGSGQPQH
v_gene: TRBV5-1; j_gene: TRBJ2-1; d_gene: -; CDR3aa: ASSPLGDEQF
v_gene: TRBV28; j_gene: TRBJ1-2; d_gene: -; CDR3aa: ASRPAGSYYGYT
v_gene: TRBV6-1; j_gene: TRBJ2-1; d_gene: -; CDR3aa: ASCTGTTSYNEQF
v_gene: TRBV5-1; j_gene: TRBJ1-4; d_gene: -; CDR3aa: ASSLRIQGSTNEKLF
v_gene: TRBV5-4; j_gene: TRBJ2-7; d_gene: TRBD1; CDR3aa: ASSLGGQGVDYEQY
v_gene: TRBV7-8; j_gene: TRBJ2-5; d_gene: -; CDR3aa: ASSLASEEGDETQY
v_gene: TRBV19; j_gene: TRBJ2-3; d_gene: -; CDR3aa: ASSFRLGGQADTQY
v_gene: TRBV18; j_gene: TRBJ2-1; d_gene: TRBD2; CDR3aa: ASSPTASGINGYNEQF
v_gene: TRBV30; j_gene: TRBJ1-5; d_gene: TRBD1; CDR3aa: AWSSGQGGNQPQH
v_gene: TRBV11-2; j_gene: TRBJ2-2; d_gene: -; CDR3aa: ASSLARGAGELF
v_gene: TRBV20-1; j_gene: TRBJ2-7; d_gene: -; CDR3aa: SALRLYEQY
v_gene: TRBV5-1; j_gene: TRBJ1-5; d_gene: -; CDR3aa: ASSLDGVNQPQH
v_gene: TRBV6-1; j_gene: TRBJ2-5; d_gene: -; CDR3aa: ASSEGGTAGETQY
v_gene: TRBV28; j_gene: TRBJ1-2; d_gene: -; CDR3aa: ASSLNGLYGYT
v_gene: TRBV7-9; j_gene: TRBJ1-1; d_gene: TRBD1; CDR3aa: ASSSPTGEVTEAF
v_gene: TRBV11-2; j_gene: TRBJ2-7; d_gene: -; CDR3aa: ASSLGSTYEQY
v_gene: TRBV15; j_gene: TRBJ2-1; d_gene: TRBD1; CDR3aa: ATSSDRGGYNEQF
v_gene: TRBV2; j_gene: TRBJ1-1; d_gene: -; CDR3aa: ASSVFWSGTEAF
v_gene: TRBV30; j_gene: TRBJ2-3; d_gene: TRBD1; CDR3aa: AWGTGKGAYTQY
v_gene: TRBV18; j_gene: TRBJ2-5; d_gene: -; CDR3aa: ASSPILDSQETQY
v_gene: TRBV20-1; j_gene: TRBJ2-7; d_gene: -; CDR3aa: SAPNHYEQY
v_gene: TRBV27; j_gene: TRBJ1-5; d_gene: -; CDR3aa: ASRPELWGNQPQH
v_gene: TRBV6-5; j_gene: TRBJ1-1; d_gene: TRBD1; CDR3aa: ASRETGGINTEAF
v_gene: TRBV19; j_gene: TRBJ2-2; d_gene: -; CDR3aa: ATVGRVTGELF
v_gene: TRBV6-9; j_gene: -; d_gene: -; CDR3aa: ASPGNRSYEQY
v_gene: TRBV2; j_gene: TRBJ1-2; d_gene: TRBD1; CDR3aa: ASSEAQGARSYGYT
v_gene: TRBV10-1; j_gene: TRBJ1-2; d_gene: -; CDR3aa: ASSESVGALDGYT
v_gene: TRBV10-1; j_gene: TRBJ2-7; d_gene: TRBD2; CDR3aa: ASSESKGASGSYEQY
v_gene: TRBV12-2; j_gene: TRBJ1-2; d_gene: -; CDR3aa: ASRFAVRGQLAGGNYGYT
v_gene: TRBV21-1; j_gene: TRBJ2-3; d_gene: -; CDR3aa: AKNRDRVWTDTQY
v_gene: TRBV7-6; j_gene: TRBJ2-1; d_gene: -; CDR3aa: ASSQDRSPTGRQF
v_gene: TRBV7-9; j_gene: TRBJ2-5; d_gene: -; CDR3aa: ASSTRDGEIETQY
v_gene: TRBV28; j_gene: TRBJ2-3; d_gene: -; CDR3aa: ASSLTGVGADTQY
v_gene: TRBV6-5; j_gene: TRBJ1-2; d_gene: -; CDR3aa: ASSAYRAGYGYT
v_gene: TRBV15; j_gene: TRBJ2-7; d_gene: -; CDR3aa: ATSRDGLEQY
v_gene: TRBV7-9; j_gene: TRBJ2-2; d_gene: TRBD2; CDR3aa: ASSLLAGGPTGELF
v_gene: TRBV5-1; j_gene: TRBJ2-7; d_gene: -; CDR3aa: ASSFPGRDYEQY
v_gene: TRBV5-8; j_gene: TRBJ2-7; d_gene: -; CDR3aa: ASSSREHTYEQY
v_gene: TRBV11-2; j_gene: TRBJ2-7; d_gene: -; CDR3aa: ASSQGGVGGVLYEQY
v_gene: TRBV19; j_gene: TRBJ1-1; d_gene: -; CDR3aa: ASNSAGLNTEAF
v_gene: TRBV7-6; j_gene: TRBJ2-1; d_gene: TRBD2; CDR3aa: ASSLDEREGRYNEQF
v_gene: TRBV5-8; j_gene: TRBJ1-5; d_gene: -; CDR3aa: ASSLGGGKSNQPQH
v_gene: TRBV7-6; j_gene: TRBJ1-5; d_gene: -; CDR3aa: ASSLESSRQAIRQPQH
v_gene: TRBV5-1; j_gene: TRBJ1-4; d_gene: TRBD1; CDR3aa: ASSLAPRTGGDGEKLF
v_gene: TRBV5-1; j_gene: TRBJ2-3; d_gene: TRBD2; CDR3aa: ASRRSSGTRGPDTQY
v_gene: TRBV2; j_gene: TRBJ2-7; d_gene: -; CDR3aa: ASSADSSSYEQY
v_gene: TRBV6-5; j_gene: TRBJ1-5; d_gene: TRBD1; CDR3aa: ASSPDRGSQPQH
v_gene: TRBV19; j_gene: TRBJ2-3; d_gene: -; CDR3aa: ASSGRTDTQY
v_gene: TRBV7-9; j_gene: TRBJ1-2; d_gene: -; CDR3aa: ASTEINRFNYGYT
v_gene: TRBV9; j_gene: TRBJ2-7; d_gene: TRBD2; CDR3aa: ASSVGGTSGNYEQY
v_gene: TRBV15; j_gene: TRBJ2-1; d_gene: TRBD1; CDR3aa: ATSVGTGNEQF